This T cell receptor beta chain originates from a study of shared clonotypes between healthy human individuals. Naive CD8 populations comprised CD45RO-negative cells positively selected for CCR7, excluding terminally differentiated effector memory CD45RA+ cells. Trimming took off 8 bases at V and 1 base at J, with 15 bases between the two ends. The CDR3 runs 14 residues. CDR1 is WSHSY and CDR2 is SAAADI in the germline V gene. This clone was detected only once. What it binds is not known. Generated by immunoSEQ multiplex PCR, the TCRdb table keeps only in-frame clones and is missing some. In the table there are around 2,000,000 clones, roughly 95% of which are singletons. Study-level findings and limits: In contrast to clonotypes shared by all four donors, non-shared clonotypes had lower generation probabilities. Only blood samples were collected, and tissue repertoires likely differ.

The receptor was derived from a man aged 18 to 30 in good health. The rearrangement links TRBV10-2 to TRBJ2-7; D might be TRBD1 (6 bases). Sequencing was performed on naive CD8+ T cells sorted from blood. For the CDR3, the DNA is TGCGCCAGCGCAGAACAGGGAAGTTCCTACGAGCAGTACTTC. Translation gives CASAEQGSSYEQYF.